One sample yielded the 20 T cell receptor beta chains listed below, sequenced in a study of blood T cell repertoires in COVID-19. TCRdb's table, derived via immunoSEQ multiplex PCR, lists solely in-frame clones and lacks some. The sample gives tens of thousands of clones, 82% of which show up once; around 19% is in the top ten. The source material was peripheral blood. Source of these receptors: a human donor in a cohort sampled during active COVID-19.

Of note for this clone: This CDR3 is also generated by other DNA sequences in the sample. The chain employs TRBV5-4 and TRBJ1-2; no definite D call. The V end lost 4 bases, the J end lost 1 base, and 8 bases lay between the germline ends. CDR1 and CDR2 (germline): SGHNT, YYREEE (reference sequence). CDR3 length: 13 amino acids. CDR3 in DNA: TGTGCCAGCAGCGACAAGCTTAACTATGGCTACACCTTC. Translating it yields CASSDKLNYGYTF.

This clone was observed a few times. The chain joins TRBV3-1 (or the pseudogene TRBV3-2) to TRBJ1-2; D uncertain. The germline V gene has CDR1 LGHDT and CDR2 YNNKEL (reference sequence). V was cut by 5 bases and J by 4 bases, with 5 bases left in between. The CDR3 consists of 11 residues. Here the CDR3 DNA reads TGTGCCAGCAGCGAGGGCTATGGCTACACCTTC. Protein sequence: CASSEGYGYTF.

This clone has only a few counts. The chain is built from TRBV2 and TRBJ1-6, with 7 bases fitting TRBD1. With V trimmed by 7 bases and J by 9 bases, 9 bases remained unmatched. The CDR3 has 14 amino acids. CDR1 and CDR2 from the germline V gene are SNHLY and FYNNEI. The CDR3 DNA reads TGTGCCAGCATGAGACAGGGTTTGAGTTCACCCCTCCACTTT. Protein: CASMRQGLSSPLHF.

The rearrangement links TRBV2 to TRBJ2-7; D possibly corresponds to TRBD2 (5 bases). The CDR3 spans 13 residues. The V end lost 6 bases, the J end lost 3 bases, and 12 bases lay between the germline ends. The germline gives CDR1 SNHLY, CDR2 FYNNEI. This chain's CDR3 is CASSLSGYYEQYF. The CDR3 DNA follows: TGTGCCAGCAGCCTAAGCGGTTACTACGAGCAGTACTTC.

The chain joins TRBV12-2 to TRBJ1-5; TRBD1 is the table's D call, not checked against the DNA. TRBV12-2 is a pseudogene locus. The CDR3 runs to 15 residues. The CDR3 loop is CASRSPRGLGQPQHF. DNA for the CDR3: TGTGCAAGTCGCTCACCCAGGGGGCTGGGTCAGCCCCAGCATTTT.

In its sample, this clone was seen many times. The chain is built from TRBV11-2 and TRBJ2-7; D is unresolved. The ends were cut back, 4 bases at V and 0 bases at J, with 10 bases in the middle. Germline loops: CDR1 SGHAT, CDR2 FQNNGV. The CDR3 extends over 14 amino acids. The CDR3 protein is CASSYHTNSYEQYF. In DNA form, the CDR3 reads TGTGCCAGCAGCTACCACACGAACTCCTACGAGCAGTACTTC.

This clone showed up just a few times. The chain uses TRBV7-2 and TRBJ2-7; 7 bases are a match to TRBD1. There are 16 residues in the CDR3. J lost 3 bases, V lost 0 bases, and 8 bases had no gene match. Germline lookup yields CDR1 SGHTA and CDR2 FQGNSA. CDR3 coding DNA: TGTGCCAGCAGCTTAGCATTTTACAGGGGTGGCTACGAGCAGTACTTC. It yields the protein CASSLAFYRGGYEQYF.

The chain recombines TRBV7-9 with TRBJ2-6, with no clear D. This CDR3 is 18 amino acids long. Germline CDR1 and CDR2: SEHNR and FQNEAQ (reference sequence). Trimming stripped 5 bases from V and 1 base from J, with 18 bases between. The CDR3 sequence is CASSTPPRHGSGANVLTF. The CDR3 coding sequence is TGTGCCAGCAGCACGCCCCCGCGTCACGGGTCTGGGGCCAACGTCCTGACTTTC. The variable domain in full, with the rest retrieved from reference TRBV7-9 and TRBJ2-6, is DTGVSQNPRHKITKRGQNVTFRCDPISEHNRLYWYRQTLGQGPEFLTYFQNEAQLEKSRLLSDRFSAERPKGSFSTLEIQRTEQGDSAMYLCASSTPPRHGSGANVLTFGAGSRLTVL.

The chain combines TRBV2 with TRBJ1-1; 7 bases map to TRBD1. The CDR3 is made up of 15 amino acids. Germline trimming cut 7 bases from V and 3 bases from J; bases unmatched to any gene: 11. Germline CDR1 is SNHLY and CDR2 is FYNNEI. CDR3 sequence reads: CASKNRGYWDTEAFF. The CDR3 DNA sequence: TGTGCCAGCAAAAACAGGGGATACTGGGACACTGAAGCTTTCTTT.

The chain links TRBV4-2 to TRBJ1-2; D is unclear. Trimming shortened V by 4 bases and J by 4 bases, and 19 bases separated the two germline ends. CDR1 is LGHNA, CDR2 YNFKEQ, per germline. This CDR3 region has 16 residues. Written as DNA, the CDR3 is TGTGCCAGCAGCCCCTCCCTTAGCGAGGGCCTCTATGGCTACACCTTC. The encoded protein is CASSPSLSEGLYGYTF.

V usage is TRBV15 and J usage is TRBJ1-4; a weak D match, TRBD1 (5 bases). The CDR3 covers 16 residues. The V end lost 1 base, the J end lost 1 base, and 10 bases lay between the germline ends. CDR1 and CDR2 from the germline V gene are LNHNV and YYDKDF (reference sequence). This CDR3 is CATSRASGQTNEKLFF. The CDR3 nucleotides are TGTGCCACCAGCAGAGCCTCAGGGCAAACTAATGAAAAACTGTTTTTT.

This clone appeared once. CDR3 residues: CASRSGQTNTEAFF. The CDR3 DNA reads TGTGCCAGCCGGTCGGGACAAACGAACACTGAAGCTTTCTTT. This chain joins TRBV19 and TRBJ1-1; TRBD1 is a possible D gene (6 bases). V was pared by 9 bases and J by 1 base, with 15 bases between. Germline V gene data show CDR1 as LNHDA and CDR2 as SQIVND (reference sequence). The length of the CDR3 is 14 residues. Full variable domain (missing parts from reference TRBV19 and TRBJ1-1): DGGITQSPKYLFRKEGQNVTLSCEQNLNHDAMYWYRQDPGQGLRLIYYSQIVNDFQKGDIAEGYSVSREKKESFPLTVTSAQKNPTAFYLCASRSGQTNTEAFFGQGTRLTVV.

This chain links TRBV5-5 with TRBJ1-1; no clear D gene. The CDR3 extends over 13 amino acids. The V and J ends lost 1 base and 8 bases respectively, with 12 bases between them. Germline CDR1 is SGHKS and CDR2 is YYEKEE (reference sequence). The CDR3 DNA follows: TGTGCCAGCAGCTTGACACCGGAGGTGGAAGCTTTCTTT. It yields the protein CASSLTPEVEAFF.

This clone was recorded once. The chain uses TRBV2 and TRBJ2-7; D is possibly TRBD2 (6 bases). CDR3 length equals 15 residues. Germline V lookup: CDR1 SNHLY, CDR2 FYNNEI. Trimming removed 7 bases at V and 1 base at J, with 17 bases between. The CDR3 sequence: CASIPHAEGSYEQYF. The CDR3 coding sequence is TGTGCCAGCATCCCACACGCGGAGGGATCCTACGAGCAGTACTTC.

The rearrangement links TRBV12-5 to TRBJ1-2, with 7 positions matching TRBD1. This CDR3 has 13 amino acids. From germline, CDR1 is LGHNT and CDR2 FRNRAP. The ends lost 5 bases at V and 4 bases at J; junction bases unmatched: 4. CDR3 bases: TGTGCTAGTGGTGAGACAGGGATCTATGGCTACACCTTC. It yields the protein CASGETGIYGYTF. Filled out from reference TRBV12-5 and TRBJ1-2, the complete variable domain reads DARVTQTPRHKVTEMGQEVTMRCQPILGHNTVFWYRQTMMQGLELLAYFRNRAPLDDSGMPKDRFSAEMPDATLATLKIQPSEPRDSAVYFCASGETGIYGYTFGSGTRLTVV.

The chain links TRBV9 to TRBJ1-1, with no clear D. Trimming removed 3 bases at V and 2 bases at J, with 11 bases between. This CDR3 is built from 14 residues. In germline, CDR1 is SGDLS, CDR2 YYNGEE. The CDR3 loop reads CASSDKNDNTEAFF. As DNA, the CDR3 is TGTGCCAGCAGCGACAAAAATGATAACACTGAAGCTTTCTTT. The full variable domain, with the rest looked up from reference TRBV9 and TRBJ1-1, is DSGVTQTPKHLITATGQRVTLRCSPRSGDLSVYWYQQSLDQGLQFLIQYYNGEERAKGNILERFSAQQFPDLHSELNLSSLELGDSALYFCASSDKNDNTEAFFGQGTRLTVV.

The rearrangement uses TRBV3-1 (or the pseudogene TRBV3-2) and TRBJ2-7; TRBD1 matches 9 bases. The CDR3 contains 17 residues. Looked up from germline, CDR1 is LGHDT and CDR2 is YNNKEL (reference sequence). J was trimmed by 3 bases and V by 5 bases; bases with no gene match: 14. The CDR3 loop reads CASSLRPFGTGNYEQYF. The CDR3 coding sequence is TGTGCCAGCAGCTTACGCCCCTTTGGGACAGGGAACTACGAGCAGTACTTC.

The count of this clone is one. The chain links TRBV18 to TRBJ1-5; 9 bases line up with TRBD1. Germline V gives CDR1 KGHSH, CDR2 LQKENI. The CDR3 has 17 residues. The ends lost 6 bases at V and 2 bases at J; junction bases unmatched: 11. CDR3: CASSQNRGLGGNQPQHF. The CDR3 DNA reads TGTGCCAGCTCTCAGAACAGGGGGCTGGGGGGCAATCAGCCCCAGCATTTT.

The rearrangement joins TRBV18 to TRBJ1-6; 8 nucleotides line up with TRBD1. The CDR3 totals 15 residues. Germline V gives CDR1 KGHSH, CDR2 LQKENI. V was pared by 4 bases and J by 5 bases, with 4 bases of the junction left unmatched. The CDR3 DNA reads as TGTGCCAGCTCACGGGAACAGGGGGATAATTCACCCCTCCACTTT. As protein: CASSREQGDNSPLHF.

V is TRBV9 and J is TRBJ1-3; 7 bases align to TRBD1. In germline, CDR1 is SGDLS, CDR2 YYNGEE. V lost 0 bases and J lost 2; bases outside the gene matches: 2. The CDR3 runs to 15 residues. Here the CDR3 DNA reads TGTGCCAGCAGCGTAGAAACAGGGGCTGGAAACACCATATATTTT. Translating it yields CASSVETGAGNTIYF. Variable domain in full (rest from reference TRBV9 and TRBJ1-3): DSGVTQTPKHLITATGQRVTLRCSPRSGDLSVYWYQQSLDQGLQFLIQYYNGEERAKGNILERFSAQQFPDLHSELNLSSLELGDSALYFCASSVETGAGNTIYFGEGSWLTVV.